Given below is one T cell receptor beta chain in context. Its antigen is undetermined. This sample was taken from a study of T-cell memory formation after mild COVID-19. Study in general: The study found TCR clusters largely donor specific.

From the 5' RACE reads, TCRdb called clonotypes with MiXCR, one entry per CDR3 protein. The sample has fewer than 700,000 distinct CDR3 sequences, less than 25% seen once. This CDR3 is built from 13 residues. Germline CDR1 and CDR2: SGHRS and YFSETQ. V lost 7 bases to trimming and J lost 0 bases, with 10 bases between them. Findings of the study overall: Detection of some responders pre-infection suggested pre-existing cross-reactive memory T cells participated.

Sample: PBMCs or a T cell subset sorted from them (not recorded which). The source of this sequence is an adult woman who had mild COVID-19 (a few samples of this study predate the infection). Cell type and time point are not known. V and J are TRBV5-1 and TRBJ2-5; D gene ambiguous. CDR3 residues: CASHDTYQETQYF. CDR3 DNA sequence: TGCGCCAGCCACGATACGTACCAAGAGACCCAGTACTTC.